This TCR beta chain originates from a study of control samples from healthy donors and cancer patients. TCRdb's copy holds only in-frame clones and misses some; the assay was immunoSEQ multiplex PCR. The sample has 90,000 to 100,000 clones, roughly 80% seen once. Trimming removed 6 bases at V and 6 bases at J, with 14 bases between. CDR3 length: 13 residues. The chain links TRBV12-3 or TRBV12-4 to TRBJ2-5; no reliable D call. Sample: PBMCs. This TCR was recovered from a man aged 65-85 years with lung cancer. The CDR3 DNA sequence: TGTGCCAGCAGGCCCCCTTCCCCGAAGACCCAGTACTTC. The encoded protein is CASRPPSPKTQYF.